This T cell receptor beta chain appears in the sequencing data of a study of blood T cell repertoires in COVID-19 (dated by TCRdb to between 2020 and 2021). Some background on the complete study: Samples from collaborators originated in the United States, Italy and Spain and spanned both the acute and convalescent phases of COVID-19. The prospective study material was composed of cDNA or gDNA derived from T cells, B-cell-depleted T cells, or PBMCs. Deeply sampled blood TCRbeta repertoires from subjects exposed to, actively infected with, or recovered from COVID-19 were included in the dataset. A freely available public database, intended as a resource for researchers studying the immune response to SARS-CoV-2, is where the repertoires were released. The samples were drawn from the first 160 participants of the ongoing ImmuneRACE study and from roughly 1,300 subjects provided by 6 global collaborators. The sample metadata nearly always contained a de-identified subject ID, COVID-19 status, age in years and sex. Where available, HLA class I and class II types were taken from metadata supplied by the sample provider and were not determined by assay-based typing.

The CDR3 sequence holds 14 residues, the cysteine and phenylalanine included. The CDR3 DNA has 42 bases and is translated from base 1. As encoded in the germline V gene, CDR1 is SGHAT while CDR2 is FQNNGV. The junction carries 11 bases between V and J, which are trimmed by 4 bases and 3 bases respectively. The immunoSEQ Assay, a bias-controlled multiplex PCR, was used to amplify TCRbeta CDR3 regions from genomic DNA. The published analysis was carried out like this. The number of nucleated cells in each sample was estimated by amplification of reference gene primers within the assay. Sequence reads were collapsed and filtered to measure the absolute abundance of every unique TCRbeta CDR3 rearrangement. Productive Simpson clonality was computed per sample as the square root of Simpson's diversity index over productive rearrangements. TCRdb retrieved this table from immuneACCESS and kept in-frame rearrangements only. Not all clones are present; in checked studies, unresolved V genes account for under half, and no reason is known for the remainder. The V and J calls and clone size come from that table; D and trimming were worked out from the DNA. Across this sample there are about 270,000 clones, with over 80% seen only once. About 4% of the sample belongs to the ten largest clones.

A remark on this clone: Which antigen it targets is not known. No base qualities exist here, and no much larger clone lies one base off it.

Participants in the prospective study were aged roughly 18 to 90 years, lived in some 24 United States geographic areas, and enrolled through a virtual design. In the prospective study, participants were assigned to cohorts based on the clinical history participants reported in a screening survey and a study questionnaire. Mobile phlebotomists in the prospective study collected whole blood, serum and a nasopharyngeal or oropharyngeal swab from every participant. Prospective study participants could optionally give additional blood draws and questionnaires over an approximately 2-month period. Prospective study blood samples were shipped either frozen or at room temperature before DNA extraction. What the research found in general, with its limitations: The quantity of clinical and demographic metadata differed by source and by participant and was supplied without curation.

The receptor's source is a woman aged 30 to 39 with acute COVID-19. The V and J segments used are TRBV11-2 and TRBJ2-3, and the D gene may be TRBD2, 5 bases matching. The sequenced sample consisted of PBMCs or T cells enriched from blood (not recorded which). The CDR3 here reads CASSSGIFTDTQYF. The nucleotide sequence reads as follows: TGTGCCAGCAGCTCCGGGATATTTACAGATACGCAGTATTTT. Outside the CDR3, residues come from the reference TRBV11-2 and TRBJ2-3 proteins, so the full variable domain is: EAGVAQSPRYKIIEKRQSVAFWCNPISGHATLYWYQQILGQGPKLLIQFQNNGVVDDSQLPKDRFSAERLKGVDSTLKIQPAKLEDSAVYLCASSSGIFTDTQYFGPGTRLTVL.